This T cell receptor (beta chain) was recovered during a study of tumor and adjacent non-tumor tissue in lung cancer listed by TCRdb under 2018. A note on the overall study: The cohort included more than nine adenocarcinoma, 2 squamous cell carcinoma and 1 small cell lung cancer patients. Ages among the roughly 15 patients ranged from about 31 to 76 years, there were roughly 10 men and 5 women, and disease was at TNM stage I to III. Sequencing generated a total of 130,000,000 or so productive TCRbeta reads, averaging around 4.2 million reads per sample. Bulk TCRbeta repertoires were compared between lung tumor tissue and matched distant non-tumor lung tissue obtained from approximately 15 lung cancer patients. Approximately 31 paired specimens, one tumor and one normal lung sample per patient, were profiled by TCRbeta CDR3 sequencing.

RNA was isolated from bulk unsorted tissue, and RNA quality was assessed with a NanoDrop ND-1000 and an Agilent 2100. Newly diagnosed lung cancer patients without prior chemotherapy who had been admitted for thoracic surgery in China between August and November 2014 were enrolled as donors. Patients with previous radiotherapy or chemotherapy, or with another concurrent cancer, were excluded from the study. Pieces of surgical tissue measuring about 1-2 cm3 were kept in RNAlater solution and held at -80 degrees C until needed. Results and caveats for the whole study, not just this receptor: Neither the sequencing platform nor unique molecular identifiers are named or mentioned anywhere in the methods. Peripheral blood was not sequenced, so blood TCRbeta repertoires in these lung cancer patients were not examined. Only around 16 patients were in the cohort, and the authors stated that larger samples and more detailed clinical data are needed. Tumor tissue showed significantly greater TCR diversity (inverse Simpson) than normal lung tissue (about 400 vs 180, P = 0.0075, Mann-Whitney U test). A significantly larger cumulative share of the repertoire was made up by the top 100 clones in normal lung than in tumor tissue. TCR diversity was significantly higher in younger patients, and greater tumor TCR diversity was associated with shorter overall survival and shorter disease-free survival.

The protocol used for the library was multiplex PCR. The listed sequencing device is Illumina HiSeq 2500. TCRbeta libraries were constructed through three rounds of nested PCR with primers (Table S4) according to protocols modified from ARM-PCR. Before sequencing, PCR products of 200-500 bp were excised from the gel and purified with the QIAquick gel extraction kit. Per the source publication's procedure: Reads were cleaned with Trimmomatic, merged with FLASH into complete CDR3 sequences, and assigned to V(D)J germline segments with MiTCR. Clonal diversity was computed as the inverse Simpson's index with VDJtools. Productive reads were defined as in-frame sequences without a premature stop codon. TCRdb ran its own pipeline on the public reads, namely fastp trimming at Q25 and MiXCR clone calling, and kept in-frame beta chains. Each entry is one CDR3 protein sequence, shown with its most common DNA and genes. For this entry, the V and J calls and clone size follow TCRdb and not the study's own pipeline. In this sample the table shows fewer than 100,000 distinct CDR3 sequences, 72% of which occur a single time. The ten largest clones add up to around 9.6% of the sample.

From a lookup of the germline V gene, CDR1 and CDR2 are SGHAT and FQNNGV. The CDR3 contains 15 residues, cysteine and phenylalanine counted. Only CDR3 DNA is held: 45 bases, read in frame from base 1. As to this clonotype: No cognate antigen has been identified for it. One junction end does not reproduce the germline sequence, and a read error may be involved.

The receptor was isolated from a woman in her thirties or forties with non-small cell lung cancer. The V gene is TRBV11-2 and the J gene is TRBJ2-5; TRBD1 is a possible D gene, resting on 5 matching bases. The source material was lung tumor tissue. In nucleotide form, the sequence is TGCGCCAACACCAAATTCGGACATGCACAAGAGACCCAGTACTTC. The translation is CANTKFGHAQETQYF.